This T cell receptor (beta chain) was captured in a study of tumor and adjacent non-tumor tissue in lung cancer. Germline V lookup: CDR1 MNHEY, CDR2 SVGAGI. Trimming removed 7 bases from V and 10 bases from J; junction bases left unmatched: 17. The CDR3 extends over 16 amino acids. A modified ARM-PCR protocol with three rounds of nested PCR amplified TCRbeta. MiXCR, applied by TCRdb to the multiplex PCR reads, yields one record per CDR3 protein. The sample includes 200,000 to 250,000 distinct CDR3 sequences, 71% of them seen just once. The template was RNA from unsorted bulk tissue. The chain is built from TRBV6-5 and TRBJ1-2, with 11 bases that match TRBD1. This sequence originates from a man aged 55 to 69 with non-small cell lung cancer. Sample: lung tumor tissue. This chain's CDR3 is CASNTRDRGVLGDYTF. The CDR3 DNA follows: TGTGCCAGCAACACCCGGGACAGGGGGGTTTTGGGTGACTACACCTTC.